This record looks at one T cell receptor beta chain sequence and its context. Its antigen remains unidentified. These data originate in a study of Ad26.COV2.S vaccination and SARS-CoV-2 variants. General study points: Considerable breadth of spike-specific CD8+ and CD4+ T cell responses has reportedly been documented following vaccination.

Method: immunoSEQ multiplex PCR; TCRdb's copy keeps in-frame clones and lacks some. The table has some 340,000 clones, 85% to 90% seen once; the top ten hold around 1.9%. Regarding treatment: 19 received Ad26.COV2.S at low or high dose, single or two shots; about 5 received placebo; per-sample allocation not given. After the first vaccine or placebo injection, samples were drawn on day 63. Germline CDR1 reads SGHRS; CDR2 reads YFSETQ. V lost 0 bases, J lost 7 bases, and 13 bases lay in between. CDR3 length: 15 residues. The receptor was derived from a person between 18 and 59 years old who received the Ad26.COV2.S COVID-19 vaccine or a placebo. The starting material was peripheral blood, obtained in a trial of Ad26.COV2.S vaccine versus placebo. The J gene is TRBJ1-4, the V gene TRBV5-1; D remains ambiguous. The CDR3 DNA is TGCGCCAGCAGCTTGGGTCCGGAAGGGTCTGAAAAACTGTTTTTT. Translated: CASSLGPEGSEKLFF. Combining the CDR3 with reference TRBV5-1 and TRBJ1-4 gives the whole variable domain KAGVTQTPRYLIKTRGQQVTLSCSPISGHRSVSWYQQTPGQGLQFLFEYFSETQRNKGNFPGRFSGRQFSNSRSEMNVSTLELGDSALYLCASSLGPEGSEKLFFGSGTQLSVL.